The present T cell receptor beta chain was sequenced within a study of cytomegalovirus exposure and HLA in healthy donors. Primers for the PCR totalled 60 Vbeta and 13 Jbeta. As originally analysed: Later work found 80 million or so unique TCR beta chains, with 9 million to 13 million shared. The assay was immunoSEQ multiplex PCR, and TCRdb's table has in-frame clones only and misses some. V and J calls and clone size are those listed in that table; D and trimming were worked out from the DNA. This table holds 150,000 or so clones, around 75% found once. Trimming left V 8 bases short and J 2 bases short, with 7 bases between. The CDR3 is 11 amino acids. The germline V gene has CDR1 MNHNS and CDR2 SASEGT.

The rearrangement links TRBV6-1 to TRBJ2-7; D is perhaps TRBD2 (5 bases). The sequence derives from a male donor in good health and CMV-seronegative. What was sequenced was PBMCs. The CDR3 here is CASDGAYEQYF. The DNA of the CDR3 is TGTGCCAGCGACGGGGCCTACGAGCAGTACTTC.